This T cell receptor beta chain was obtained from a study of siplizumab effects on memory and regulatory T cells. As for the study in general: Paired reactions compared siplizumab at 1 ug/mL with no drug, using mixed lymphocyte reactions. Findings and caveats of the study: Apparently key alloresponse contributors, naive T cells also seemed more diverse than memory cells.

Trimming removed 1 base from V and 4 bases from J, with 11 bases in between. The CDR3 totals 14 residues. Looked up from germline, CDR1 is SGHVS and CDR2 is FQNEAQ. Each sample yielded around 9.3 x 10^4 assayed TCR templates. TCRdb's copy holds only in-frame clones and misses some; the assay was immunoSEQ multiplex PCR. The sample lists 9,500 to 15,000 clones, roughly half occurring once. Responder and stimulator cells in the mixed lymphocyte reaction were cultured together for under 7 days at 37°C. Investigators stained responder PBMCs with CFSE and stimulator PBMCs with Violet Dye, then mixed them 1:1. Of note for this clone: Its antigen is not known.

The sequence was collected from a human donor in good health; the cells came from an allogeneic mixed lymphocyte reaction. Some clones in this sample may be carry-over from other donors' samples. The sequencing input was CFSE-low (dividing) CD8+ T cells sorted from an allogeneic mixed lymphocyte reaction. The rearrangement joins TRBV7-8 to TRBJ2-7; D tentatively reads TRBD1 or TRBD2 (5 bases each). CDR3 DNA: TGTGCCAGCAGCTTAGGGGACCGCCTATACGAGCAGTACTTC. This translates into CASSLGDRLYEQYF.